Following are 18 T cell receptor beta chains from one sample sequenced in a study of T cells in Graves' hyperthyroidism and ophthalmopathy. Amplified TCR beta CDR3 regions came from RNA transcripts. A set of HTBI primers served as the primers for a first-round RT-PCR of the TCR CDR3. Each CDR3 protein is one row after TCRdb ran MiXCR on the multiplex PCR reads. The table shows roughly 630,000 distinct CDR3 sequences, with around a sixth occurring only once. Sequenced input: blood. These receptors were obtained from a woman aged 30 to 39 with Graves' hyperthyroidism.

In its sample, this clonotype was seen many times. This rearrangement joins TRBV6-5 to TRBJ1-2; D not resolved. Germline CDR1 and CDR2: MNHEY and SVGAGI. Trimming pared 2 bases from V and 2 bases from J, leaving 9 bases between. This CDR3 has 14 amino acids. The CDR3, as DNA: TGTGCCAGCAGTTACAGGGTAGAAAACTATGGCTACACCTTC. Its protein product is CASSYRVENYGYTF.

This clonotype was counted ten times or more. J is TRBJ2-1 and V is TRBV5-5; the D is unclear. CDR3 length: 12 residues. Trimming shortened V by 1 base and J by 10 bases, and 9 bases separated the two germline ends. CDR1 is SGHKS and CDR2 is YYEKEE in the germline V gene (reference sequence). The CDR3 reads CASSLITSEQFF. CDR3 DNA sequence: TGTGCCAGCAGCTTGATCACGAGCGAGCAGTTCTTC.

Note on this clonotype: This clone may be a read error of a much larger clone one base away. The chain has TRBV11-2 and TRBJ2-3; D unresolved. CDR3 length: 16 residues. Germline CDR1 reads SGHAT; CDR2 reads FQNNGV. Trimming removed 5 bases from V and 6 bases from J, with 21 bases in between. CDR3 protein: CASSPLGGRLRDTQYF. Here the CDR3 DNA reads TGTGCCAGCAGCCCCCTAGGTGGGCGCCTAAGGGATACGCAGTATTTT.

This clonotype came up many times. The chain uses TRBV9 and TRBJ1-1; D unclear. CDR3 length: 13 residues. V dropped 3 bases and J dropped 0 bases, with 6 bases sitting between them. Germline CDR1 and CDR2: SGDLS and YYNGEE. The CDR3 is CASSGDLNTEAFF. In DNA form, the CDR3 reads TGTGCCAGCAGCGGGGATTTGAACACTGAAGCTTTCTTT.

The chain couples TRBV29-1 to TRBJ2-5; maybe TRBD1 (6 bases). This CDR3 has 15 residues. V lost 4 bases, J lost 0 bases, and 15 bases lay in between. CDR1 is SQVTM and CDR2 is ANQGSEA in the germline V gene. In DNA, the CDR3 is TGCAGCGTTGTGGCCGGACAGATTTACCAAGAGACCCAGTACTTC. As protein: CSVVAGQIYQETQYF.

This sequence joins TRBV30 and TRBJ1-6; 7 nucleotides match TRBD1. CDR3 length: 14 amino acids. The germline CDR1 and CDR2 sequences are GTSNPN and SVGIG (reference sequence). The ends lost 4 bases at V and 9 bases at J; junction bases unmatched: 9. This chain's CDR3 is CAWTDGQVISPLHF. For the CDR3, the DNA is TGTGCCTGGACCGACGGACAGGTTATTTCACCCCTCCACTTT.

The rearrangement joins TRBV7-9 to TRBJ2-7; TRBD2 might be the D (6 bases). This CDR3 region has 17 residues. CDR1 SEHNR and CDR2 FQNEAQ come from the germline V gene (reference sequence). With 6 bases removed from V and 3 bases from J, the gap between germline ends came to 24 bases. The CDR3 region is CASSSLGKREVVYEQYF. CDR3 nucleotides: TGTGCCAGCAGTTCACTGGGAAAGAGGGAGGTTGTCTACGAGCAGTACTTC.

The chain is built from TRBV20-1 and TRBJ2-5; the D gene is possibly TRBD1 (5 bases). Per the germline V gene, CDR1 is DFQATT and CDR2 is SNEGSKA (reference sequence). The CDR3 totals 15 residues. V was clipped by 0 bases and J by 4 bases, with 15 bases between them. For the CDR3, the DNA is TGCAGTGCTAGAGATCCTACAGGTGGGCGAGAGACCCAGTACTTC. Translated: CSARDPTGGRETQYF.

This clonotype showed up many times. This chain uses TRBV29-1 with TRBJ2-1; 7 bases line up with TRBD1. J lost 4 bases, V lost 6 bases, and 12 bases had no gene match. Germline-derived CDR1 and CDR2 are SQVTM and ANQGSEA. The CDR3 extends over 15 amino acids. The CDR3 nucleotides read TGCAGCGTGGATAACCGGGACAGCGAATACAATGAGCAGTTCTTC. Its translation: CSVDNRDSEYNEQFF.

The chain recombines TRBV4-2 with TRBJ2-7; D is ambiguous. V was shortened by 1 base and J by 2 bases, with 21 bases between the two germline ends. CDR3 length: 18 residues. The germline V gene has CDR1 LGHNA and CDR2 YNFKEQ. The CDR3 loop reads CASSQGGSSAPRAYEQYF. DNA of the CDR3: TGTGCCAGCAGCCAAGGAGGTAGCTCAGCACCAAGGGCCTACGAGCAGTACTTC.

This clonotype was seen more than once but under ten times. V usage is TRBV5-1 and J usage is TRBJ2-1, with D hard to call. This CDR3 spans 14 amino acids. The germline CDR1 and CDR2 sequences are SGHRS and YFSETQ. Trimming took off 3 bases at V and 6 bases at J, with 13 bases between the two ends. The DNA for the CDR3 is TGCGCCAGCAGCTCCGTTACGGCCCCCAATGAGCAGTTCTTC. Amino acid sequence: CASSSVTAPNEQFF.

This clonotype was seen only once. This rearrangement joins TRBV2 to TRBJ1-1; D possibly corresponds to TRBD1 (6 bases). CDR1 is SNHLY, CDR2 FYNNEI, per germline. V was pared by 8 bases and J by 7 bases, with 14 bases between. This CDR3 has 12 residues. The CDR3 spells CASGGQSIEAFF. The CDR3 DNA reads TGTGCCAGCGGTGGACAGTCCATTGAAGCTTTCTTT.

The sample holds many counts of this clonotype. The gene calls are TRBV11-1 and TRBJ2-7; no clear D gene. The CDR3 is 14 residues long. Trimming pared 7 bases from V and 2 bases from J, leaving 15 bases between. Germline V gene lookup returns CDR1 SGHAT and CDR2 FQDESV (reference sequence). The CDR3 region has the DNA TGTGCCAGCACCCCGGGTGGGCACACCTACGAGCAGTACTTC. Amino acid sequence: CASTPGGHTYEQYF.

In its sample, this clonotype was seen many times. The rearrangement uses TRBV11-3 and TRBJ2-3; maybe TRBD1 (5 bases). Germline V gene data show CDR1 as SGHNT and CDR2 as YENEEA. The CDR3 has 13 amino acids. Trimming stripped 3 bases from V and 6 bases from J, with 10 bases between. In DNA form, the CDR3 reads TGTGCCAGCAGCTTTTGGAAGGGGGATACGCAGTATTTT. Translation: CASSFWKGDTQYF.

This clonotype was recorded many times. J is TRBJ1-5 and V is TRBV15; 10 bases are a match to TRBD1. CDR1 is LNHNV, CDR2 YYDKDF, per germline (reference sequence). This CDR3 is 16 amino acids long. V was pared by 1 base and J by 3 bases, with 3 bases of the junction left unmatched. For the CDR3, the DNA is TGTGCCACCAGCAGAGCCGGGACAGGGGCCAATCAGCCCCAGCATTTT. This translates into CATSRAGTGANQPQHF.

This clonotype was counted many times. V is TRBV28 and J is TRBJ2-1; D gene ambiguous. This CDR3 region has 17 residues. Per germline, CDR1 MDHEN and CDR2 SYDVKM. V lost 5 bases and J lost 0, with 17 bases in between. CDR3 in amino acids: CASSPAWAESSYNEQFF. CDR3 coding DNA: TGTGCCAGCAGTCCCGCTTGGGCGGAAAGCTCCTACAATGAGCAGTTCTTC.

The sample holds many counts of this clonotype. The chain recombines TRBV5-1 with TRBJ1-5; D is ambiguous. CDR1 is SGHRS and CDR2 is YFSETQ in the germline V gene. The CDR3 sequence is 14 residues long. Between the trimmed V and J ends, which lost 1 base and 5 bases, there was a span of 10 bases. The CDR3 reads CASSLLGIYQPQHF. CDR3 nucleotide sequence: TGCGCCAGCAGCTTGTTGGGGATTTATCAGCCCCAGCATTTT.

This rearrangement joins TRBV6-2 or TRBV6-3 to TRBJ2-5; no firm D call. Deletions cut 0 bases from V and 1 base from J, with 15 bases between. Germline V lookup: CDR1 MNHEY, CDR2 SVGEGT. The CDR3 totals 17 residues. CDR3 bases: TGTGCCAGCAGTTACTCGTGGTTGAGAGAACGCCAAGAGACCCAGTACTTC. This translates into CASSYSWLRERQETQYF.